These T cell receptor beta chains were read from a single sample in a study of T cell responses to AZD1222 COVID-19 vaccine. Assay: immunoSEQ multiplex PCR; the TCRdb copy retains only in-frame clones and omits some. The top ten clones hold 8% of a sample with some 110,000 clones, about 92% of them seen once. The source material was peripheral blood, sampled 28 days after the second AZD1222 dose. Every receptor here comes from an adult who received the AZD1222 COVID-19 vaccine. The CDR3 runs from the conserved cysteine through the conserved F or W. The order of the fields is clone size, V gene, J gene, D gene, CDR3 protein, CDR3 DNA. The D gene is left open where the match is weak. Size values are once, few and many counts, or a class for expanded clones, and some rows have none.

abundance: -
v_gene: TRBV4-1
j_gene: TRBJ2-7
d_gene: -
CDR3aa: CASSTTVTYEQYF
CDR3nt: TGCGCCAGCAGCACAACAGTAACCTACGAGCAGTACTTC

abundance: -
v_gene: TRBV19
j_gene: TRBJ2-1
d_gene: -
CDR3aa: CASSIGAPGPNEQFF
CDR3nt: TGTGCCAGTAGTATAGGGGCCCCAGGGCCCAATGAGCAGTTCTTC

abundance: -
v_gene: TRBV6-6
j_gene: TRBJ1-5
d_gene: -
CDR3aa: CASQGLGVNQPQHF
CDR3nt: TGTGCCAGCCAGGGGTTGGGGGTCAATCAGCCCCAGCATTTT

abundance: -
v_gene: TRBV6-1
j_gene: TRBJ2-7
d_gene: TRBD1
CDR3aa: CASSEGGQGYEQYF
CDR3nt: TGTGCCAGCAGTGAAGGTGGACAGGGCTACGAGCAGTACTTC

abundance: -
v_gene: TRBV27
j_gene: TRBJ1-6
d_gene: TRBD1
CDR3aa: CASTRTGTGNSPLHF
CDR3nt: TGTGCCAGCACTCGCACCGGGACAGGGAATTCACCCCTCCACTTT

abundance: -
v_gene: TRBV7-2
j_gene: TRBJ1-5
d_gene: -
CDR3aa: CASSLESRTSNQPQHF
CDR3nt: TGTGCCAGCAGCTTAGAATCCCGGACTAGCAATCAGCCCCAGCATTTT

abundance: -
v_gene: TRBV5-1
j_gene: TRBJ2-7
d_gene: TRBD1
CDR3aa: CASSFPGGVESYEQYF
CDR3nt: TGCGCCAGCAGCTTCCCAGGGGGCGTCGAGTCCTACGAGCAGTACTTC

abundance: -
v_gene: TRBV2
j_gene: TRBJ2-1
d_gene: -
CDR3aa: CASSDGPSYNEQFF
CDR3nt: TGTGCCAGCAGTGACGGCCCCTCCTACAATGAGCAGTTCTTC

abundance: -
v_gene: TRBV3-1/TRBV3-2
j_gene: TRBJ1-2
d_gene: TRBD1
CDR3aa: CASSARDRVKGGYTF
CDR3nt: TGTGCCAGCAGCGCGCGGGACAGGGTTAAGGGTGGCTACACCTTC

abundance: -
v_gene: TRBV5-6
j_gene: TRBJ1-2
d_gene: -
CDR3aa: CASSFGGRSGYTF
CDR3nt: TGTGCCAGCAGCTTTGGGGGGCGATCCGGCTACACCTTC

abundance: -
v_gene: TRBV19
j_gene: TRBJ1-4
d_gene: TRBD1
CDR3aa: CASRDRVPANEKLFF
CDR3nt: TGTGCCAGTAGAGACAGGGTCCCGGCTAATGAAAAACTGTTTTTT

abundance: -
v_gene: TRBV14
j_gene: TRBJ1-1
d_gene: TRBD1
CDR3aa: CASSPGGSNTEAFF
CDR3nt: TGTGCCAGCAGCCCAGGGGGCTCGAACACTGAAGCTTTCTTT

abundance: -
v_gene: TRBV18
j_gene: TRBJ1-2
d_gene: TRBD1
CDR3aa: CASSPEGQGTGYTF
CDR3nt: TGTGCCAGCTCACCAGAGGGACAGGGGACAGGCTACACCTTC

abundance: once
v_gene: TRBV3-1/TRBV3-2
j_gene: TRBJ1-1
d_gene: -
CDR3aa: CASSQFMNTEAFF
CDR3nt: TGTGCCAGCAGCCAGTTCATGAACACTGAAGCTTTCTTT

abundance: -
v_gene: TRBV30
j_gene: TRBJ2-1
d_gene: -
CDR3aa: CAWTLGGANTEQFF
CDR3nt: TGTGCCTGGACCCTGGGGGGGGCGAATACTGAGCAGTTCTTC

abundance: -
v_gene: TRBV18
j_gene: TRBJ1-1
d_gene: TRBD1
CDR3aa: CASSPRGQVGTEAFF
CDR3nt: TGTGCCAGCTCACCACGTGGACAGGTGGGCACTGAAGCTTTCTTT

abundance: -
v_gene: TRBV19
j_gene: TRBJ1-2
d_gene: -
CDR3aa: CASSIGVQDYYGYTF
CDR3nt: TGTGCCAGTAGTATTGGGGTACAGGACTACTATGGCTACACCTTC

abundance: -
v_gene: TRBV18
j_gene: TRBJ1-6
d_gene: -
CDR3aa: CASSPNSRQNNSPLHF
CDR3nt: TGTGCCAGCTCACCAAATAGTAGGCAGAATAATTCACCCCTCCACTTT

abundance: few
v_gene: TRBV7-3
j_gene: TRBJ2-1
d_gene: -
CDR3aa: CASSPNLRGGASDEQFF
CDR3nt: TGTGCCAGCAGCCCGAACCTGAGGGGGGGGGCCTCGGATGAGCAGTTCTTC

abundance: -
v_gene: TRBV7-8
j_gene: TRBJ1-3
d_gene: -
CDR3aa: CASSLRRGGSSGNTIYF
CDR3nt: TGTGCCAGCAGCTTAAGGAGGGGGGGAAGCTCTGGAAACACCATATATTTT

abundance: -
v_gene: TRBV6-5
j_gene: TRBJ2-7
d_gene: -
CDR3aa: CASSYSTSTSYEQYF
CDR3nt: TGTGCCAGCAGTTACTCAACTAGCACCAGCTACGAGCAGTACTTC

abundance: once
v_gene: TRBV19
j_gene: TRBJ1-5
d_gene: -
CDR3aa: CASTPPGTYDYQPQHF
CDR3nt: TGTGCCAGTACCCCCCCCGGGACATACGATTACCAGCCCCAGCATTTT

abundance: -
v_gene: TRBV5-4
j_gene: TRBJ2-2
d_gene: TRBD1
CDR3aa: CASSPVGQGSTGELFF
CDR3nt: TGTGCCAGCAGCCCCGTAGGACAGGGTAGCACCGGGGAGCTGTTTTTT

abundance: -
v_gene: TRBV2
j_gene: TRBJ2-5
d_gene: -
CDR3aa: CASSGEVGQETQYF
CDR3nt: TGTGCCAGCAGTGGGGAGGTGGGGCAGGAGACCCAGTACTTC

abundance: -
v_gene: TRBV5-1
j_gene: TRBJ1-4
d_gene: -
CDR3aa: CASAIQGDEKLFF
CDR3nt: TGCGCCAGCGCCATACAGGGAGATGAAAAACTGTTTTTT

abundance: -
v_gene: TRBV13
j_gene: TRBJ1-2
d_gene: TRBD1
CDR3aa: CASSLRTGEGYTF
CDR3nt: TGTGCCAGCAGCTTAAGGACAGGCGAGGGCTACACCTTC

abundance: -
v_gene: TRBV5-1
j_gene: TRBJ2-1
d_gene: -
CDR3aa: CASVAGPTGNEQFF
CDR3nt: TGCGCCAGCGTCGCCGGACCGACTGGGAATGAGCAGTTCTTC

abundance: -
v_gene: TRBV6-6
j_gene: TRBJ2-5
d_gene: -
CDR3aa: CASGLWGGPVMETQYF
CDR3nt: TGTGCCAGCGGCTTATGGGGGGGGCCTGTAATGGAGACCCAGTACTTC

abundance: few
v_gene: TRBV5-1
j_gene: TRBJ1-2
d_gene: -
CDR3aa: CASSSRHTNYGYTF
CDR3nt: TGCGCCAGCAGCTCCCGGCATACGAACTATGGCTACACCTTC

abundance: -
v_gene: TRBV10-3
j_gene: TRBJ2-1
d_gene: -
CDR3aa: CAISSDESAEQFF
CDR3nt: TGTGCCATCAGTAGTGATGAGTCGGCGGAGCAGTTCTTC

abundance: many
v_gene: TRBV7-2
j_gene: TRBJ2-3
d_gene: -
CDR3aa: CASSIQLPPDTQYF
CDR3nt: TGTGCCAGCAGCATTCAGCTGCCCCCGGATACGCAGTATTTT

abundance: -
v_gene: TRBV18
j_gene: TRBJ1-6
d_gene: TRBD1
CDR3aa: CASSRDRDNSPLHF
CDR3nt: TGTGCCAGCTCAAGGGACAGGGATAATTCACCCCTCCACTTT

abundance: -
v_gene: TRBV29-1
j_gene: TRBJ2-3
d_gene: -
CDR3aa: CSVAGWSADTQYF
CDR3nt: TGCAGCGTCGCCGGGTGGTCCGCAGATACGCAGTATTTT

abundance: -
v_gene: TRBV18
j_gene: TRBJ1-1
d_gene: -
CDR3aa: CASSRARQTANTEAFF
CDR3nt: TGTGCCAGCTCACGGGCCAGACAGACAGCTAACACTGAAGCTTTCTTT

abundance: -
v_gene: TRBV2
j_gene: TRBJ1-1
d_gene: -
CDR3aa: CASSLRWLTEAFF
CDR3nt: TGTGCCAGCAGTCTCAGGTGGCTCACTGAAGCTTTCTTT

abundance: -
v_gene: TRBV2
j_gene: TRBJ2-6
d_gene: -
CDR3aa: CASITPPRVAGANVLTF
CDR3nt: TGTGCCAGCATAACCCCACCCCGAGTCGCTGGGGCCAACGTCCTGACTTTC

abundance: few
v_gene: TRBV11-3
j_gene: TRBJ2-7
d_gene: TRBD2
CDR3aa: CASSLEAGDSYEQYF
CDR3nt: TGTGCCAGCAGCTTAGAGGCGGGGGACTCCTACGAGCAGTACTTC

abundance: -
v_gene: TRBV14
j_gene: TRBJ2-7
d_gene: -
CDR3aa: CASSQDVVAGWSSYEQYF
CDR3nt: TGTGCCAGCAGCCAAGATGTAGTTGCAGGGTGGAGCTCCTACGAGCAGTACTTC

abundance: -
v_gene: TRBV7-3
j_gene: TRBJ2-2
d_gene: TRBD2
CDR3aa: CASSLTVGLAGRTGELFF
CDR3nt: TGTGCCAGCAGCTTAACGGTTGGACTAGCGGGGAGAACCGGGGAGCTGTTTTTT

abundance: -
v_gene: TRBV18
j_gene: TRBJ1-4
d_gene: TRBD1
CDR3aa: CASSPPSGGEKLFF
CDR3nt: TGTGCCAGCTCACCACCGTCAGGGGGTGAAAAACTGTTTTTT

abundance: -
v_gene: TRBV7-9
j_gene: TRBJ2-7
d_gene: -
CDR3aa: CASEKGNYEQYF
CDR3nt: TGTGCCAGCGAAAAGGGGAATTACGAGCAGTACTTC

abundance: -
v_gene: TRBV5-6
j_gene: TRBJ1-6
d_gene: -
CDR3aa: CASSWAQGNSPLHF
CDR3nt: TGTGCCAGCAGCTGGGCACAGGGCAATTCACCCCTCCACTTT

abundance: -
v_gene: TRBV3-1/TRBV3-2
j_gene: TRBJ1-6
d_gene: -
CDR3aa: CASSQDSRKGDLRGPLHF
CDR3nt: TGTGCCAGCAGCCAAGATTCGCGGAAGGGGGATCTGAGGGGTCCCCTCCACTTT

abundance: -
v_gene: TRBV5-1
j_gene: TRBJ1-4
d_gene: TRBD1
CDR3aa: CASSLISGQRLDEKLFF
CDR3nt: TGCGCCAGCAGCTTGATTTCGGGACAGAGGCTCGATGAAAAACTGTTTTTT

abundance: once
v_gene: TRBV9
j_gene: TRBJ1-2
d_gene: -
CDR3aa: CASSVDGYGYTF
CDR3nt: TGTGCCAGCAGCGTAGACGGCTATGGCTACACCTTC

abundance: -
v_gene: TRBV27
j_gene: TRBJ2-5
d_gene: -
CDR3aa: CASSPGALQETQYF
CDR3nt: TGTGCCAGCAGTCCAGGAGCCCTCCAAGAGACCCAGTACTTC

abundance: -
v_gene: TRBV27
j_gene: TRBJ1-6
d_gene: -
CDR3aa: CASSGFRDNSPLHF
CDR3nt: TGTGCCAGCAGTGGATTCCGGGATAATTCACCCCTCCACTTT

abundance: -
v_gene: TRBV6-5
j_gene: TRBJ2-7
d_gene: -
CDR3aa: CASSYGGTDAYEQYF
CDR3nt: TGTGCCAGCAGTTACGGGGGTACAGACGCCTACGAGCAGTACTTC

abundance: -
v_gene: TRBV6-2/TRBV6-3
j_gene: TRBJ2-1
d_gene: TRBD1
CDR3aa: CASSVQGFNEQFF
CDR3nt: TGTGCCAGCAGTGTACAGGGGTTCAATGAGCAGTTCTTC

abundance: -
v_gene: TRBV29-1
j_gene: TRBJ1-1
d_gene: -
CDR3aa: CSGSGVSLNTEAFF
CDR3nt: TGCAGCGGGTCGGGAGTTTCGTTGAACACTGAAGCTTTCTTT

abundance: -
v_gene: TRBV27
j_gene: TRBJ1-1
d_gene: -
CDR3aa: CASSFVGLATEAFF
CDR3nt: TGTGCCAGCAGTTTCGTGGGGCTGGCGACTGAAGCTTTCTTT

abundance: -
v_gene: TRBV6-4
j_gene: TRBJ1-4
d_gene: -
CDR3aa: CASSRQEGEKLFF
CDR3nt: TGTGCCAGCAGTCGGCAGGAAGGTGAAAAACTGTTTTTT

abundance: -
v_gene: TRBV5-1
j_gene: TRBJ2-5
d_gene: -
CDR3aa: CASSLVAPVQGGQETQYF
CDR3nt: TGCGCCAGCAGCTTGGTTGCCCCCGTGCAGGGAGGCCAAGAGACCCAGTACTTC

abundance: -
v_gene: TRBV7-9
j_gene: TRBJ1-6
d_gene: TRBD1
CDR3aa: CASSLGTGAYSPLHF
CDR3nt: TGTGCCAGCAGCTTAGGTACAGGGGCCTATTCACCCCTCCACTTT

abundance: -
v_gene: TRBV7-8
j_gene: TRBJ1-1
d_gene: TRBD1
CDR3aa: CASSPGGQGNWVGTEAFF
CDR3nt: TGTGCCAGCAGCCCCGGAGGACAGGGGAATTGGGTGGGCACTGAAGCTTTCTTT